This T cell receptor beta chain was sequenced during a study of identical twins (dated by TCRdb to about 2016). About the full investigation: TCR alpha and beta repertoires from monozygotic twins, unrelated adults of various ages and cord blood were deep-sequenced to test whether fetal clonotypes persist. To rule out contamination, the twin experiments were replicated at different times with different library preparation protocols.

CDR1 SGHRS and CDR2 YFSETQ were looked up in the germline V gene. V loses 4 bases, J loses 0 bases, and the germline ends lie 13 bases apart. Inclusive of the bounding cysteine and phenylalanine, the CDR3 is 16 residues long. Solely the CDR3 DNA is kept, with 48 bases framed from the first base. Preparation of the library involved 5' RACE. Sequencing took place on an Illumina HiSeq 2000. A universal primer binding site was added through template switching, and the final cDNA carried a unique molecular identifier so that TCR cDNA molecules could be counted accurately. Specific primers in the conserved constant-segment region were used to synthesize first-strand cDNA for TCR alpha and beta chains. Each cDNA library was double barcoded, with a SMART-Mk sample barcode plus Illumina barcodes, to control for contamination. TruSeq adapter sequences along with Illumina sample barcodes were introduced in two successive PCR steps. Sequencing of the TCR alpha and beta cDNA libraries was done on the Illumina HiSeq platform using custom primers. In the paper's pipeline: MiGEC was used to process raw reads and extract unique molecular identifiers, and MiXCR was used to find CDR3 positions. Recombination models were inferred per individual with the repgenHMM and IGoR tools using an EM algorithm. The tcR package in R was used for shared clonotype analysis, with sharing normalized by the product of cloneset sizes. To study raw recombination free of thymic and clonal selection effects, out-of-frame nonproductive sequences were analyzed. TCRdb took the public reads, trimmed them with fastp at Q25, ran MiXCR for clone calling and kept in-frame beta chains. When rows share a CDR3 protein, they turn into one entry using the most common DNA and genes. The V and J calls here are based on TCRdb, not the publication. The sample includes some 1,600,000 distinct CDR3 sequences, with roughly a third observed a single time. The ten largest clones add up to more than 0.25% of the sample.

This clonotype appeared a few times. Its antigen specificity is not known. No much larger clone is present one base from it, and per-base qualities are unavailable. Every donor was a healthy Caucasian. General findings and caveats noted by the study authors: Out-of-frame TCR alpha sharing in monozygotic twins was systematically underestimated by recombination models, whereas sharing between unrelated individuals was in agreement with the recombination models. Compared with coincidental sharing between unrelated individuals, out-of-frame TCR alpha sequences shared between twins showed an excess of sequences with low generation probability. Abundant cord blood beta clonotypes had fewer insertions, young adult naive repertoires showed a similar but weaker trend, and memory repertoires showed no such trend. In beta out-of-frame sequences, excess twin sharing was weaker, because having fewer shared sequences lowered the signal-to-noise ratio. Invariant T cells such as MAIT and iNKT could partly confound zero-insertion analyses, although diverse VJ usage argued against such confounding for most clonotypes. Because the same donors could not be followed over many years, conclusions were based on cross-sectional statistical analysis.

The rearranged chain carries TRBV5-1 and TRBJ1-4, with the D gene call left open. The receptor comes from a newborn girl in good health. The specimen was cord blood. DNA sequence: TGCGCCAGCAGCCCCGCCGCCAAGGCAACTAATGAAAAACTGTTTTTT. It translates as CASSPAAKATNEKLFF.